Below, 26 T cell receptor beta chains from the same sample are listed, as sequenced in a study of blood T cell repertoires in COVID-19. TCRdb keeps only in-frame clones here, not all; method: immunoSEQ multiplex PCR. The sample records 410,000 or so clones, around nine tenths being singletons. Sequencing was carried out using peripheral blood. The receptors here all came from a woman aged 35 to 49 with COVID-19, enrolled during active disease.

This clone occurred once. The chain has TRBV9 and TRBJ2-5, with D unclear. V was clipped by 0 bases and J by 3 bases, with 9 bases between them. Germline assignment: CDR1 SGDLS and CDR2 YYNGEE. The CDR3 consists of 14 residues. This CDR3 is CASSVDLVKETQYF. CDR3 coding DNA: TGTGCCAGCAGCGTAGATCTAGTGAAAGAGACCCAGTACTTC.

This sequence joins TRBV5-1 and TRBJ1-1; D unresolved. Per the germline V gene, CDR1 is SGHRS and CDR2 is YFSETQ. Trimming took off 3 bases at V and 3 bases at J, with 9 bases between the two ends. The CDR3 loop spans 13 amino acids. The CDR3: CASSSDIYTEAFF. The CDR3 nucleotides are TGCGCCAGCAGCTCCGACATATACACTGAAGCTTTCTTT.

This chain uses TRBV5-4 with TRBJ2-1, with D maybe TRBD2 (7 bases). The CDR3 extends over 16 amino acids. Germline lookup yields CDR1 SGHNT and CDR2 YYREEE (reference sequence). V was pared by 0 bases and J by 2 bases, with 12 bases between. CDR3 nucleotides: TGTGCCAGCAGCTTGGGGGGGGCGGGAGCCTACAATGAGCAGTTCTTC. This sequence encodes CASSLGGAGAYNEQFF.

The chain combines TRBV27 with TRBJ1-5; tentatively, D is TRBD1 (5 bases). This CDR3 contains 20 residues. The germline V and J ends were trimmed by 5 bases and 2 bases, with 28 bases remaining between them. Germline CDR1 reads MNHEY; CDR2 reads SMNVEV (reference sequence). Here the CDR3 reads CASSLLSPRVTGLGNQPQHF. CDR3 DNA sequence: TGTGCCAGCAGTCTCCTATCTCCCAGGGTGACGGGACTCGGCAATCAGCCCCAGCATTTT.

The CDR3 DNA is TGTGCCAGCAGCTTTGATTCTAGCGGGTTTTACGAGCAGTACTTC. Amino acid sequence: CASSFDSSGFYEQYF. V gene TRBV5-5 combines with J gene TRBJ2-7, with 8 bases aligning to TRBD2. Germline V CDR1 and CDR2: SGHKS, YYEKEE (reference sequence). CDR3 length equals 15 residues. V shed 2 bases, J shed 4 bases, and the junction held 8 bases outside the gene matches.

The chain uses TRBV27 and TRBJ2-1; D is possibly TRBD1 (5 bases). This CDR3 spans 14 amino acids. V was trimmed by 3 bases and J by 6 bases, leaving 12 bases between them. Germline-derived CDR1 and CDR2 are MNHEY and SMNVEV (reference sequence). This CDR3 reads CASSFNYDSNEQFF. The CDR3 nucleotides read TGTGCCAGCAGTTTCAACTACGACAGCAATGAGCAGTTCTTC.

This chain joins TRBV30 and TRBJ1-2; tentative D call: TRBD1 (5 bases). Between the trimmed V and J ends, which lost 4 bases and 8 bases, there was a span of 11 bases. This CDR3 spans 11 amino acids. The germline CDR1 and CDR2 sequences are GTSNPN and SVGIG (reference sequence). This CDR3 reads CAWIQGWGYTF. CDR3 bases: TGTGCCTGGATTCAGGGTTGGGGCTACACCTTC.

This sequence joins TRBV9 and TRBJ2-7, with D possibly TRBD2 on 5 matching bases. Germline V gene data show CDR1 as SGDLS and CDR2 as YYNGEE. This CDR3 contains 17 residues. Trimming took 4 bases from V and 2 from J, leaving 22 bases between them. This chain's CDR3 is CASSSGLSPSVTYEQYF. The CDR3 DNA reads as TGTGCCAGCAGCTCAGGACTGTCTCCCTCCGTCACCTACGAGCAGTACTTC.

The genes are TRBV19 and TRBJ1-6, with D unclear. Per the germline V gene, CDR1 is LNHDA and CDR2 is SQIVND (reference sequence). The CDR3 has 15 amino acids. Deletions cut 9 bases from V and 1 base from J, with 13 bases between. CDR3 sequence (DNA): TGTGCCAGCTCGAGAGGAGTATCCTATAATTCACCCCTCCACTTT. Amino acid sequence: CASSRGVSYNSPLHF.

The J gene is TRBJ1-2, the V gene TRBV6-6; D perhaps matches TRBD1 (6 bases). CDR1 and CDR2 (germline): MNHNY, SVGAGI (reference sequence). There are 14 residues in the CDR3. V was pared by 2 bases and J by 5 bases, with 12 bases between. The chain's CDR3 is CASSYGQGQYGYTF. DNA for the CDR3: TGTGCCAGCAGTTACGGTCAGGGGCAATATGGCTACACCTTC.

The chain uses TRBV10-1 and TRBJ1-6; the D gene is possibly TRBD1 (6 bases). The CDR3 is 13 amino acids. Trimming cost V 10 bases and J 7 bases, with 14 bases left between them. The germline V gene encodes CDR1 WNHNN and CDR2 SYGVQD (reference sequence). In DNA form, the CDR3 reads TGCGCCAACGACCAGGGGCAAAATTCACCCCTCCACTTT. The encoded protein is CANDQGQNSPLHF.

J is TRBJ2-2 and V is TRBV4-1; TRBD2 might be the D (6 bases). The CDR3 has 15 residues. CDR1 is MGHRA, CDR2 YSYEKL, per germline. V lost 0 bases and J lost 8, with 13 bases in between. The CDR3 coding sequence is TGCGCCAGCAGCCAAGACTTGGGGGGAACAGGGGAGCTGTTTTTT. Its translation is CASSQDLGGTGELFF.

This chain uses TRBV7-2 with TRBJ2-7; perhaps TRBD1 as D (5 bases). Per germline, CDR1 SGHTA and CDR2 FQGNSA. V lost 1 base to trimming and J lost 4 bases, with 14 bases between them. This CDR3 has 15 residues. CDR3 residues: CASSLEQGNWYEQYF. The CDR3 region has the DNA TGTGCCAGCAGCTTAGAGCAGGGCAACTGGTACGAGCAGTACTTC.

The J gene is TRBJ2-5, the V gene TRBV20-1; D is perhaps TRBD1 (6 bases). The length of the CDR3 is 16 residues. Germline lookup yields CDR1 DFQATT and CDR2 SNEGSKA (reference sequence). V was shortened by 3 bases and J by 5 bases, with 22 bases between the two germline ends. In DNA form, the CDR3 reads TGCAGTGCTAGTCTCCAGTTCCAGGGGTTAATGGAGACCCAGTACTTC. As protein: CSASLQFQGLMETQYF.

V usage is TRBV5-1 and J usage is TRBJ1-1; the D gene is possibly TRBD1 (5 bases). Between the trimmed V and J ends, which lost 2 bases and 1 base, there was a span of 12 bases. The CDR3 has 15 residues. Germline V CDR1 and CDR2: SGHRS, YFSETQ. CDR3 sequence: CASSFGAGRNTEAFF. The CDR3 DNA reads TGCGCCAGCAGCTTTGGGGCAGGGCGGAACACTGAAGCTTTCTTT.

The CDR3 region has the DNA TGTGCCAGCAGCTTTGCGGACAGGGGAGCCGGGGAGCTGTTTTTT. The encoded protein is CASSFADRGAGELFF. The chain carries TRBV5-4 and TRBJ2-2; 9 positions agree with TRBD1. The CDR3 runs 15 residues. Germline lookup yields CDR1 SGHNT and CDR2 YYREEE (reference sequence). Germline trimming cut 2 bases from V and 6 bases from J; bases unmatched to any gene: 5. The whole variable domain, filled in from reference TRBV5-4 and TRBJ2-2, reads ETGVTQSPTHLIKTRGQQVTLRCSSQSGHNTVSWYQQALGQGPQFIFQYYREEENGRGNFPPRFSGLQFPNYSSELNVNALELDDSALYLCASSFADRGAGELFFGEGSRLTVL.

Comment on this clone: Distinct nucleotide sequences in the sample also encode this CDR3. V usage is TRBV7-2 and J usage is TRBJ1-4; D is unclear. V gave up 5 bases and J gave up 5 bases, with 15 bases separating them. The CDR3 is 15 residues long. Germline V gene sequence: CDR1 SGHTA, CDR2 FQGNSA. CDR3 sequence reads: CASSLGRGRNEKLFF. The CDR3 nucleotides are TGTGCCAGCAGCCTGGGTAGAGGCCGAAATGAAAAACTGTTTTTT. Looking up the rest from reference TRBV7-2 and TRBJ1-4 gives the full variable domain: GAGVSQSPSNKVTEKGKDVELRCDPISGHTALYWYRQSLGQGLEFLIYFQGNSAPDKSGLPSDRFSAERTGGSVSTLTIQRTQQEDSAVYLCASSLGRGRNEKLFFGSGTQLSVL.

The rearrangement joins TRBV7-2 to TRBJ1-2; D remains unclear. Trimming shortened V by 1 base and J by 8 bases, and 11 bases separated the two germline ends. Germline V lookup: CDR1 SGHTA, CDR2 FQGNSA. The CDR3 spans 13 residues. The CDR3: CASSLDPGWGYTF. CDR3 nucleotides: TGTGCCAGCAGCTTAGATCCAGGATGGGGCTACACCTTC.

CDR3 bases: TGTGCCAGCAGCGACAGGGGGCAGGTCTATGGCTACACCTTC. Amino acids: CASSDRGQVYGYTF. The rearrangement joins TRBV7-9 to TRBJ1-2; 10 positions match TRBD1. Germline-derived CDR1 and CDR2 are SEHNR and FQNEAQ (reference sequence). This CDR3 is 14 amino acids long. Trimming took 5 bases from V and 4 from J; bases not matched to a gene: 4.

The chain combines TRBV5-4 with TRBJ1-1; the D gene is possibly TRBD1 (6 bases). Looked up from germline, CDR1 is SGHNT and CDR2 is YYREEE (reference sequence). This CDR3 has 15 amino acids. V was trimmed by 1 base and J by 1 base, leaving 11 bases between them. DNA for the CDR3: TGTGCCAGCAGCTTGCAGGGGCCATCGAACACTGAAGCTTTCTTT. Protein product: CASSLQGPSNTEAFF.

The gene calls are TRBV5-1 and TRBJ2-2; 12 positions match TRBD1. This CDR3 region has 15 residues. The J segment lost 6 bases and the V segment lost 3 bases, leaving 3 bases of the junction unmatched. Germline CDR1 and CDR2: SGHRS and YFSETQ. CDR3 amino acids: CASSWGQGAPGELFF. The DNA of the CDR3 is TGCGCCAGCAGCTGGGGACAGGGGGCCCCCGGGGAGCTGTTTTTT.

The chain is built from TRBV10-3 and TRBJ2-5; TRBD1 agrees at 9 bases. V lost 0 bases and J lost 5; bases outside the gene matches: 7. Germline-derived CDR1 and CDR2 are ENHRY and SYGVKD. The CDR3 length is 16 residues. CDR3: CAISESGQGNRETQYF. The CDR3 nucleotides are TGTGCCATCAGTGAGTCAGGACAGGGGAATCGGGAGACCCAGTACTTC.

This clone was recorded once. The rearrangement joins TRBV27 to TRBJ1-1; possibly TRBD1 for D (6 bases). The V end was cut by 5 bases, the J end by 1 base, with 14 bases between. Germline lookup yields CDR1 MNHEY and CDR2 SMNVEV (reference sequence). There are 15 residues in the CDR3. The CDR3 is CASSHWTVGNTEAFF. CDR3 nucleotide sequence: TGTGCCAGCAGTCACTGGACAGTGGGGAACACTGAAGCTTTCTTT.

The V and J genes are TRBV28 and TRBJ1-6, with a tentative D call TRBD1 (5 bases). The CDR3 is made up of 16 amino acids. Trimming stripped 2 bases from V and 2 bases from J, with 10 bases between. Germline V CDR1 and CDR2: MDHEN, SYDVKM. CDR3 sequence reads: CASSLTGVPYNSPLHF. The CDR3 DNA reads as TGTGCCAGCAGTTTAACGGGGGTCCCCTATAATTCACCCCTCCACTTT.

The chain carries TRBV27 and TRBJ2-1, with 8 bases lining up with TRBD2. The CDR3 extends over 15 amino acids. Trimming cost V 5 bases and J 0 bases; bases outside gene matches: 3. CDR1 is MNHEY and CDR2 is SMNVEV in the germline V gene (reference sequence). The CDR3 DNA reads TGTGCCAGCAGTGCCGGGACTAGCTCCTACAATGAGCAGTTCTTC. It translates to CASSAGTSSYNEQFF.

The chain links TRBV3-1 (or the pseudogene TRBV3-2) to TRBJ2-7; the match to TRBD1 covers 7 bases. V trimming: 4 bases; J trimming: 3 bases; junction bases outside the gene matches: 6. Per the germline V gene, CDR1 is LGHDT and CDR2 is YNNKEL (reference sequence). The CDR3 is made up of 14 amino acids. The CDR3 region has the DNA TGTGCCAGCAGCCGGGACAGAGGAGTCTACGAGCAGTACTTC. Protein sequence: CASSRDRGVYEQYF.